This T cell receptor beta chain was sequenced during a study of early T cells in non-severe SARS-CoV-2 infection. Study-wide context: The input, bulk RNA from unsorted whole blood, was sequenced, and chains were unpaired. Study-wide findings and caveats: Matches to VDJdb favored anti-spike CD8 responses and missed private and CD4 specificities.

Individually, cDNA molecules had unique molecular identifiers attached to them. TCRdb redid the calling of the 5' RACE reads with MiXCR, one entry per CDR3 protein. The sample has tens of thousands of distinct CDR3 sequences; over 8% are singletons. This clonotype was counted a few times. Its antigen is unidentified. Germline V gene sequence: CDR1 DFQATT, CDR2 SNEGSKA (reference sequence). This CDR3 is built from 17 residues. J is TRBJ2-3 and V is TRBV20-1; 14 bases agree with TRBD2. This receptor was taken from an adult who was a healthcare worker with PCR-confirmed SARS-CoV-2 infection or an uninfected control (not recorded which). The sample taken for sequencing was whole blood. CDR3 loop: CSAQPGLAGESVDTQYF. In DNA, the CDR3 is TGCAGCGCCCAACCGGGACTAGCGGGAGAATCGGTAGATACGCAGTATTTT.